Following are 26 T cell receptor beta chains from one sample sequenced in a study of cytomegalovirus exposure and HLA in healthy donors. The PCR used 60 Vbeta and 13 Jbeta primers. The data were produced by immunoSEQ multiplex PCR, yet TCRdb's version contains in-frame clones alone and is incomplete. Counted here are over 150,000 clones, approximately 84% occurring once; the ten biggest clones make up roughly 5.2%. The sample taken for sequencing was PBMCs. Source of these receptors: a girl aged 10 to 17 in good health and CMV-seropositive.

The chain is built from TRBV9 and TRBJ2-7; 11 bases fit TRBD2. CDR3 length equals 15 residues. CDR1 is SGDLS, CDR2 YYNGEE, per germline. V dropped 4 bases and J dropped 2; count of bases not matched to a gene: 5. CDR3 sequence reads: CASSPLAGGTYEQYF. The CDR3 bases are TGTGCCAGCAGCCCTCTAGCGGGGGGTACCTACGAGCAGTACTTC.

The rearrangement joins TRBV27 to TRBJ1-6, with D tentatively TRBD1 (5 bases). V was trimmed by 5 bases and J by 0 bases, leaving 8 bases between them. Germline lookup yields CDR1 MNHEY and CDR2 SMNVEV (reference sequence). This CDR3 spans 15 amino acids. For the CDR3, the DNA is TGTGCCAGCAGTGGACAAGGCTCCTATAATTCACCCCTCCACTTT. Translated: CASSGQGSYNSPLHF.

The V gene is TRBV30, the J gene TRBJ1-1; D is possibly TRBD1 (5 bases). Per germline, CDR1 GTSNPN and CDR2 SVGIG (reference sequence). The CDR3 covers 11 residues. V was trimmed by 7 bases and J by 2 bases, leaving 8 bases between them. CDR3 in DNA: TGTGCCTTCAGGGTAAACACTGAAGCTTTCTTT. Encoded protein: CAFRVNTEAFF.

As DNA, the CDR3 is TGTGCCAGCGCCACAACAAGGGGGACTGAAGCTTTCTTT. This sequence encodes CASATTRGTEAFF. The rearrangement joins TRBV27 to TRBJ1-1, with D possibly TRBD1 on 6 matching bases. V dropped 8 bases and J dropped 5 bases, with 15 bases sitting between them. The CDR3 totals 13 residues. The germline V gene has CDR1 MNHEY and CDR2 SMNVEV (reference sequence).

The table lists this clone with a few counts. This sequence joins TRBV9 and TRBJ2-3; possible D gene TRBD2, 5 bases. CDR1 SGDLS and CDR2 YYNGEE come from the germline V gene. This CDR3 spans 16 amino acids. The germline V and J ends were trimmed by 4 bases and 3 bases, with 18 bases remaining between them. The CDR3 DNA follows: TGTGCCAGCAGCAACCGGGGATCCAGTCAGACAGATACGCAGTATTTT. This translates into CASSNRGSSQTDTQYF.

This chain joins TRBV21-1 and TRBJ1-1; the tabulated D call, TRBD1, remains unverified against the DNA. TRBV21-1 is a listed pseudogene. The CDR3 extends over 14 amino acids. The CDR3 nucleotides are TGTGCCAGCAGCAGACAGGGGTGGAGCACTGAAGCTTTCTTT. The encoded protein is CASSRQGWSTEAFF.

CDR3 nucleotides: TGTGCCAGCAGAGGGACTAGTCCCACCTACGAGCAGTACTTC. Translation: CASRGTSPTYEQYF. J is TRBJ2-7 and V is TRBV14; 8 bases fit TRBD2. CDR3 length: 14 residues. V dropped 6 bases and J dropped 2; count of bases not matched to a gene: 6. CDR1 SGHDN and CDR2 FVKESK come from the germline V gene.

The chain joins TRBV19 to TRBJ2-1, with D possibly being TRBD2 (6 bases). This CDR3 region has 14 residues. V was clipped by 3 bases and J by 6 bases, with 12 bases between them. Germline V gene lookup returns CDR1 LNHDA and CDR2 SQIVND (reference sequence). The CDR3 nucleotides are TGTGCCAGTAGTATCGGGGGAGTAGTCAATGAGCAGTTCTTC. Translating gives CASSIGGVVNEQFF.

This clone was counted once. This sequence joins TRBV6-5 and TRBJ2-7; 12 nucleotides align to TRBD2. J was trimmed by 3 bases and V by 0 bases; bases with no gene match: 3. The CDR3 is 16 residues long. Germline assignment: CDR1 MNHEY and CDR2 SVGAGI. The CDR3 DNA sequence: TGTGCCAGCAGTTACTCGGGACTAGCGGGCAACTACGAGCAGTACTTC. Translating gives CASSYSGLAGNYEQYF.

The chain links TRBV7-9 to TRBJ2-5; D perhaps matches TRBD2 (5 bases). The J call is uncertain, as TRBJ2-7 better fits the DNA end. This CDR3 comprises 13 residues. Germline-derived CDR1 and CDR2 are SEHNR and FQNEAQ (reference sequence). The CDR3, as DNA: TGTGCCAGCAGCCCCTCGGCGGGCTACGAGCAGTACTTC. Its protein is CASSPSAGYEQYF.

The genes are TRBV23-1 and TRBJ1-5, with D perhaps TRBD1 (6 bases). TRBV23-1 is given ORF status, its function remaining uncertain. Between the trimmed V and J ends, which lost 0 bases and 0 bases, there was a span of 24 bases. This CDR3 is built from 21 residues. Here the CDR3 DNA reads TGCGCCAGCAGTCAATCATGGCAGGGGCGCCCTTGGCCATATAGCAATCAGCCCCAGCATTTT. Translated: CASSQSWQGRPWPYSNQPQHF.

This clone has just a few counts. The gene calls are TRBV5-1 and TRBJ1-2, with D hard to call. This CDR3 is 14 amino acids long. The V end was cut by 4 bases, the J end by 2 bases, with 12 bases between. Germline values: CDR1 SGHRS, CDR2 YFSETQ. In DNA, the CDR3 is TGCGCCAGCAGCCCGTCGGGCGGGAACTATGGCTACACCTTC. Translated, it gives CASSPSGGNYGYTF.

CDR3 sequence (DNA): TGTGCCAGCAGCTTCATACAGGGATCGGGAACTGAAGCTTTCTTT. Translated, it gives CASSFIQGSGTEAFF. The rearrangement uses TRBV7-2 and TRBJ1-1; D is possibly TRBD1 (6 bases). CDR3 size: 15 residues. Per germline, CDR1 SGHTA and CDR2 FQGNSA. V gave up 3 bases and J gave up 5 bases, with 16 bases separating them. The full variable domain, completed using reference TRBV7-2 and TRBJ1-1, is GAGVSQSPSNKVTEKGKDVELRCDPISGHTALYWYRQSLGQGLEFLIYFQGNSAPDKSGLPSDRFSAERTGGSVSTLTIQRTQQEDSAVYLCASSFIQGSGTEAFFGQGTRLTVV.

This chain uses TRBV7-2 with TRBJ2-3; 8 positions match TRBD2. The length of the CDR3 is 17 residues. CDR1 and CDR2 from the germline V gene are SGHTA and FQGNSA. Trimming at V came to 5 bases and at J to 1 base, leaving 11 bases not matched to a gene. The CDR3 sequence: CASSLRIATSGTDTQYF. In DNA form, the CDR3 reads TGTGCCAGCAGCCTTAGGATTGCGACTAGCGGCACAGATACGCAGTATTTT.

The CDR3 is CASSVRELVDSPLHF. The CDR3 bases are TGTGCCAGCAGTGTAAGGGAGCTCGTGGATTCACCCCTCCACTTT. The rearrangement links TRBV2 to TRBJ1-6; D not resolved. With 4 bases removed from V and 8 bases from J, the gap between germline ends came to 15 bases. CDR1 is SNHLY and CDR2 is FYNNEI in the germline V gene. This CDR3 contains 15 residues.

The chain joins TRBV29-1 to TRBJ1-1, with D unresolved. The CDR3 consists of 11 residues. Germline V gives CDR1 SQVTM, CDR2 ANQGSEA. V lost 5 bases, J lost 5 bases, and 9 bases lay in between. In DNA form, the CDR3 reads TGCAGCGTTTCCCCGAGGACTGAAGCTTTCTTT. Amino acid sequence: CSVSPRTEAFF.

The chain links TRBV4-2 to TRBJ2-6; maybe TRBD1 (6 bases). V was cut by 1 base and J by 4 bases, with 17 bases left in between. The CDR3 consists of 18 residues. CDR1 is LGHNA and CDR2 is YNFKEQ in the germline V gene. The CDR3 DNA reads TGTGCCAGCAGCCAAGTCGGGCAGGGGACGTGGGGGGCCAACGTCCTGACTTTC. Its protein product is CASSQVGQGTWGANVLTF.

The chain is built from TRBV18 and TRBJ1-1; D uncertain. V was trimmed by 2 bases and J by 1 base, leaving 8 bases between them. The CDR3 covers 14 residues. Germline CDR1 KGHSH, CDR2 LQKENI. The CDR3 DNA reads TGTGCCAGCTCACCAAAACACGAGAACACTGAAGCTTTCTTT. Translation gives CASSPKHENTEAFF.

Turning to this clone: Other DNA sequences in this sample translate to the same CDR3. The chain recombines TRBV18 with TRBJ2-2; TRBD1 might be the D (5 bases). The CDR3 is 15 amino acids. V was pared by 3 bases and J by 5 bases, with 13 bases between. Germline V gene sequence: CDR1 KGHSH, CDR2 LQKENI. CDR3 residues: CASSPGQGSTGELFF. For the CDR3, the DNA is TGTGCCAGCTCACCGGGGCAGGGATCGACCGGGGAGCTGTTTTTT.

This chain links TRBV6-1 with TRBJ1-2; 7 bases are a match to TRBD1. CDR1 is MNHNS and CDR2 is SASEGT in the germline V gene. V was pared by 7 bases and J by 3 bases, with 11 bases of the junction left unmatched. The CDR3 runs 15 residues. CDR3 DNA: TGTGCCAGCATTAAAATGCAGGGGGAGGACTATGGCTACACCTTC. This encodes CASIKMQGEDYGYTF.

V and J are TRBV25-1 and TRBJ2-5; 8 nucleotides line up with TRBD1. Gene TRBJ2-7 matches the end of the DNA better, so the J call may be wrong. Germline V gives CDR1 MGHDK, CDR2 SYGVNS. This CDR3 region has 13 residues. The CDR3, as DNA: TGTGCCAGCAGTCCGGACAGGGCCATCGAGCAGTACTTC. It encodes CASSPDRAIEQYF.

The chain is built from TRBV7-9 and TRBJ1-1; D not certain. CDR1 SEHNR and CDR2 FQNEAQ come from the germline V gene (reference sequence). The CDR3 runs 13 residues. V lost 0 bases and J 2 bases, leaving 4 bases between the germline ends. The DNA of the CDR3 is TGTGCCAGCAGCTTAGCTGGCAACACTGAAGCTTTCTTT. This encodes CASSLAGNTEAFF.

The rearrangement joins TRBV27 to TRBJ1-2; 7 bases agree with TRBD1. V lost 5 bases to trimming and J lost 3 bases; unmatched junction nucleotides: 18. In germline, CDR1 is MNHEY, CDR2 SMNVEV (reference sequence). The CDR3 sequence is 18 residues long. CDR3 sequence (DNA): TGTGCCAGCAGTCCCTCGACAGGGTGGTATGAGGAATACTATGGCTACACCTTC. Translating gives CASSPSTGWYEEYYGYTF.

This chain links TRBV6-1 with TRBJ2-7; TRBD1 aligns across 7 bases. In germline, CDR1 is MNHNS, CDR2 SASEGT. CDR3 length: 14 amino acids. The V and J ends lost 5 bases and 2 bases, in that order; junction bases with no gene match: 6. CDR3 protein: CASSSSTGTYEQYF. The CDR3 DNA sequence: TGTGCCAGCAGTAGTTCGACAGGGACCTACGAGCAGTACTTC.

The J gene is TRBJ1-1, the V gene TRBV6-5, with 7 nucleotides matching TRBD1. The junction had 9 bases not matched to a gene; V was cut back by 6 bases and J by 5 bases. Germline-derived CDR1 and CDR2 are MNHEY and SVGAGI. This CDR3 contains 14 residues. The DNA for the CDR3 is TGTGCCAGCAGAAGAGACAGGGTTGGGACTGAAGCTTTCTTT. Its protein product is CASRRDRVGTEAFF.

The chain employs TRBV5-1 and TRBJ1-2; a weak D match, TRBD1 (6 bases). V was trimmed by 0 bases and J by 4 bases, leaving 10 bases between them. Germline CDR1 and CDR2: SGHRS and YFSETQ. The CDR3 extends over 14 amino acids. The CDR3 DNA reads TGCGCCAGCAGCTTGGGGTTACAGGGCTATGGCTACACCTTC. Amino acids: CASSLGLQGYGYTF. Together with reference TRBV5-1 and TRBJ1-2, the CDR3 gives the full variable domain: KAGVTQTPRYLIKTRGQQVTLSCSPISGHRSVSWYQQTPGQGLQFLFEYFSETQRNKGNFPGRFSGRQFSNSRSEMNVSTLELGDSALYLCASSLGLQGYGYTFGSGTRLTVV.